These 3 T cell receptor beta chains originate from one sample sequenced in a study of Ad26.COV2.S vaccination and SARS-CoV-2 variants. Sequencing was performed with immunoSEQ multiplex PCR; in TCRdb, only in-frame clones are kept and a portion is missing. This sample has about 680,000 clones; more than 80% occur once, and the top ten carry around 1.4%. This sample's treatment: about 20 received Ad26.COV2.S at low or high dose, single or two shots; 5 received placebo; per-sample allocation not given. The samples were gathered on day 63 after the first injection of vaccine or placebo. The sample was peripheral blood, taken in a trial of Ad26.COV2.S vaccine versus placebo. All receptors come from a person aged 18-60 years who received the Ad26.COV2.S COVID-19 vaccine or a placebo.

DNA for the CDR3: TGTGCCAGCAGCCTGGGGACTAGCGGGGGTTCAGATACGCAGTATTTT. It codes for CASSLGTSGGSDTQYF. This chain connects TRBV3-1 (or the pseudogene TRBV3-2) to TRBJ2-3, with 14 bases identical to TRBD2. With V trimmed by 4 bases and J by 4 bases, 4 bases remained unmatched. This CDR3 comprises 16 residues. In germline, CDR1 is LGHDT, CDR2 YNNKEL (reference sequence).

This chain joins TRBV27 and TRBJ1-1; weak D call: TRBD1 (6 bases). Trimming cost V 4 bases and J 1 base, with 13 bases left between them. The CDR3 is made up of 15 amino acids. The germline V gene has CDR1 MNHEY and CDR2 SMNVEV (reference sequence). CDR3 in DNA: TGTGCCAGCAGTTGGGGGGCCCAACCGAACACTGAAGCTTTCTTT. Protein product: CASSWGAQPNTEAFF.

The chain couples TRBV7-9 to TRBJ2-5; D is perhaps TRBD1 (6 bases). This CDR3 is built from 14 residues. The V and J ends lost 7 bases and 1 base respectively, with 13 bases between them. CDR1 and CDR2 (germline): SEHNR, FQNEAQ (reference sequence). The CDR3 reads CASNRRGFQETQYF. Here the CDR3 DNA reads TGTGCCAGCAACCGCAGGGGATTCCAAGAGACCCAGTACTTC.